Below, 13 T cell receptor beta chains from the same sample are listed, as sequenced in a study of cytomegalovirus exposure and HLA in healthy donors. The PCR ran on 60 Vbeta and 13 Jbeta primers. Data came from immunoSEQ multiplex PCR; TCRdb stores just in-frame clones and leaves some out. Among approximately 150,000 clones listed, 60% to 85% were seen once. Sequenced sample: PBMCs. Every receptor here comes from a young woman in good health and CMV-seronegative.

This chain joins TRBV5-1 and TRBJ2-5, with 9 bases matching TRBD1. V was clipped by 2 bases and J by 5 bases; unmatched bases: 7. Looked up from germline, CDR1 is SGHRS and CDR2 is YFSETQ. This CDR3 contains 15 residues. CDR3 region: CASSLRGQGWETQYF. CDR3 nucleotides: TGCGCCAGCAGCTTAAGGGGACAGGGATGGGAGACCCAGTACTTC.

This chain links TRBV27 with TRBJ2-7; 11 nucleotides agree with TRBD1. V lost 3 bases to trimming and J lost 3 bases; unmatched junction nucleotides: 4. The CDR3 has 15 amino acids. CDR1 and CDR2 (germline): MNHEY, SMNVEV (reference sequence). The CDR3 bases are TGTGCCAGCAGTTTTGGCGGGACAGGGGGCTACGAGCAGTACTTC. Its translation is CASSFGGTGGYEQYF.

This clone was seen just once. The rearrangement joins TRBV7-2 to TRBJ1-2; possible D gene TRBD1, 5 bases. V lost 1 base, J lost 8 bases, and 11 bases lay in between. From germline, CDR1 is SGHTA and CDR2 FQGNSA. The CDR3 runs to 13 residues. The DNA of the CDR3 is TGTGCCAGCAGCTTAGAACAGGTCGGAGGCTACACCTTC. It translates to CASSLEQVGGYTF.

The DNA for the CDR3 is TGTGCCAGCAGCTCTCCCAACCAGGGGGTCACCGGGGAGCTGTTTTTT. As protein: CASSSPNQGVTGELFF. The chain carries TRBV7-9 and TRBJ2-2, with 7 positions matching TRBD1. This CDR3 has 16 amino acids. Germline CDR1 and CDR2: SEHNR and FQNEAQ (reference sequence). V gave up 4 bases and J gave up 4 bases; unmatched junction bases: 9.

The rearrangement links TRBV11-3 to TRBJ2-1; the D gene is possibly TRBD2 (5 bases). The V gene lost 1 base and the J gene lost 0 bases, with 7 bases spanning the gap. The germline gives CDR1 SGHNT, CDR2 YENEEA. The CDR3 runs to 15 residues. The DNA for the CDR3 is TGTGCCAGCAGCTTAGCCGGGAACTCCTACAATGAGCAGTTCTTC. This translates into CASSLAGNSYNEQFF. Together with reference TRBV11-3 and TRBJ2-1, the CDR3 gives the full variable domain: EAGVVQSPRYKIIEKKQPVAFWCNPISGHNTLYWYLQNLGQGPELLIRYENEEAVDDSQLPKDRFSAERLKGVDSTLKIQPAELGDSAVYLCASSLAGNSYNEQFFGPGTRLTVL.

The V gene is TRBV5-4, the J gene TRBJ2-2, with 8 bases identical to TRBD1. Per the germline V gene, CDR1 is SGHNT and CDR2 is YYREEE (reference sequence). The CDR3 runs 17 residues. V shed 0 bases, J shed 2 bases, and the junction held 6 bases outside the gene matches. CDR3 coding DNA: TGTGCCAGCAGCTTGGATAGGACAGGGAGAAACACCGGGGAGCTGTTTTTT. Its translation: CASSLDRTGRNTGELFF.

This clone was detected only once. V gene TRBV2 combines with J gene TRBJ1-1; D call uncertain. The V gene lost 6 bases and the J gene lost 1 base, with 9 bases spanning the gap. This CDR3 is 13 amino acids long. Germline V gives CDR1 SNHLY, CDR2 FYNNEI. This CDR3 is CASSAGENTEAFF. The CDR3 DNA sequence: TGTGCCAGCAGCGCCGGTGAGAACACTGAAGCTTTCTTT.

Written as DNA, the CDR3 is TGTGCCTGGAGTTGGGCGTCCTACAATGAGCAGTTCTTC. It codes for CAWSWASYNEQFF. The chain is built from TRBV30 and TRBJ2-1; D gene unclear. Trimming removed 2 bases at V and 1 base at J, with 6 bases between. The CDR3 sequence is 13 residues long. Germline loops: CDR1 GTSNPN, CDR2 SVGIG (reference sequence).

V gene TRBV5-1 combines with J gene TRBJ2-7; TRBD1 aligns across 7 bases. The germline V gene encodes CDR1 SGHRS and CDR2 YFSETQ. The V segment lost 6 bases and the J segment 3 bases; nucleotides outside the gene matches: 9. The CDR3 is 14 residues long. CDR3 DNA: TGCGCCAGCACCCCTCCGGACAGGCACTACGAGCAGTACTTC. It yields the protein CASTPPDRHYEQYF. The variable domain in full, completed from reference TRBV5-1 and TRBJ2-7, reads KAGVTQTPRYLIKTRGQQVTLSCSPISGHRSVSWYQQTPGQGLQFLFEYFSETQRNKGNFPGRFSGRQFSNSRSEMNVSTLELGDSALYLCASTPPDRHYEQYFGPGTRLTVT.

This chain links TRBV7-6 with TRBJ2-7; D is possibly TRBD1 (5 bases). CDR3 length: 14 residues. Germline values: CDR1 SGHVS, CDR2 FNYEAQ. Trimming pared 1 base from V and 7 bases from J, leaving 14 bases between. CDR3 nucleotide sequence: TGTGCCAGCAGCTTAGAAAGGGGCTCGGTGGAGCAGTACTTC. Translated: CASSLERGSVEQYF.

The chain couples TRBV4-2 to TRBJ2-5; D gene uncertain. The CDR3 totals 13 residues. V lost 0 bases, J lost 4 bases, and 6 bases lay in between. Germline V gives CDR1 LGHNA, CDR2 YNFKEQ. The CDR3 coding sequence is TGTGCCAGCAGCCAAGACAGGTTAGAGACCCAGTACTTC. Protein product: CASSQDRLETQYF.

The chain's CDR3 is CASSYASGDQPQHF. The CDR3 DNA follows: TGTGCCAGCAGTTACGCCTCGGGGGATCAGCCCCAGCATTTT. The V call is TRBV6-5, the J call TRBJ1-5; D may be TRBD1 (5 bases). V was pared by 2 bases and J by 5 bases, with 10 bases between. CDR3 length equals 14 residues. In germline, CDR1 is MNHEY, CDR2 SVGAGI.

V and J are TRBV5-4 and TRBJ2-3; 9 bases are shared with TRBD2. The germline gives CDR1 SGHNT, CDR2 YYREEE (reference sequence). The trim removed 4 bases at V and 3 bases at J, leaving 9 bases unmatched. The CDR3 totals 16 residues. The CDR3 nucleotides read TGTGCCAGCAGCGGGAATAGCGGGAGCTGGACAGATACGCAGTATTTT. It translates to CASSGNSGSWTDTQYF.